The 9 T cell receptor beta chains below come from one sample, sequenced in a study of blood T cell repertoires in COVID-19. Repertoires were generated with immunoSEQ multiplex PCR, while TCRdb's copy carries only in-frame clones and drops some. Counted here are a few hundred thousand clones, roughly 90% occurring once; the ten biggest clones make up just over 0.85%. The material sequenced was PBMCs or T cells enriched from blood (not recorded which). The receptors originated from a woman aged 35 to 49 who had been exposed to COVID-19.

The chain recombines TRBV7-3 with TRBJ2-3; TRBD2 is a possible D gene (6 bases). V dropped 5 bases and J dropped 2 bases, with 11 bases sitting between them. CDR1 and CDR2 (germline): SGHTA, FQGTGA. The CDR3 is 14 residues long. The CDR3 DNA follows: TGTGCCAGCAGCCCTGCGGGGTTCACAGATACGCAGTATTTT. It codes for CASSPAGFTDTQYF.

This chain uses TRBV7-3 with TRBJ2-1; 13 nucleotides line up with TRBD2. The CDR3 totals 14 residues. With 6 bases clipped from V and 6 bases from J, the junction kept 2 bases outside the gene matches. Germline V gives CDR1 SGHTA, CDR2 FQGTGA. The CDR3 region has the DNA TGTGCCAGCAGGAGGACTAGCGGGAGCAATGAGCAGTTCTTC. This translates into CASRRTSGSNEQFF. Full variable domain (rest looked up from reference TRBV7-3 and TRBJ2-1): GAGVSQTPSNKVTEKGKYVELRCDPISGHTALYWYRQSLGQGPEFLIYFQGTGAADDSGLPNDRFFAVRPEGSVSTLKIQRTERGDSAVYLCASRRTSGSNEQFFGPGTRLTVL.

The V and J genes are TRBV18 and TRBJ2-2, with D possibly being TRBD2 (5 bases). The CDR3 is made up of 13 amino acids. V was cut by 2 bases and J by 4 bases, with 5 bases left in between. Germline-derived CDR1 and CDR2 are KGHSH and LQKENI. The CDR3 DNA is TGTGCCAGCTCACCAGGGAGCACCGGGGAGCTGTTTTTT. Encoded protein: CASSPGSTGELFF.

The CDR3 nucleotides read TGTGCCAGCAGTTTTGGTCGGGACAGGGACTACGAGCAGTACTTC. It yields the protein CASSFGRDRDYEQYF. The V and J genes are TRBV27 and TRBJ2-7; 9 bases map to TRBD1. Per the germline V gene, CDR1 is MNHEY and CDR2 is SMNVEV (reference sequence). V gave up 3 bases and J gave up 3 bases; unmatched junction bases: 6. CDR3 size: 15 residues.

The CDR3 spells CASSYGMDRSNQPQHF. In DNA form, the CDR3 reads TGTGCCAGCAGTTACGGAATGGACAGGTCCAATCAGCCCCAGCATTTT. The J gene is TRBJ1-5, the V gene TRBV6-5; 7 bases align to TRBD1. V lost 2 bases, J lost 3 bases, and 7 bases stayed unmatched. Germline V lookup: CDR1 MNHEY, CDR2 SVGAGI. The CDR3 spans 16 residues.

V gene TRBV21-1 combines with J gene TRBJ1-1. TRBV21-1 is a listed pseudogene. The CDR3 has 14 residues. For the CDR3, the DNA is TGTGCCAGCTTGCTTTTGTACCTGAGGGCTGAAGCTTTCTTT. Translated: CASLLLYLRAEAFF.

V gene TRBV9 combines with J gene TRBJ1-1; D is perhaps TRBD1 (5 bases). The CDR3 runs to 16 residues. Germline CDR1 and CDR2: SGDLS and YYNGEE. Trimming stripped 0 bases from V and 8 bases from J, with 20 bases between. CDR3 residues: CASSVEPEGRGEEAFF. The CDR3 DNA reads TGTGCCAGCAGCGTAGAACCGGAGGGACGGGGGGAGGAAGCTTTCTTT.

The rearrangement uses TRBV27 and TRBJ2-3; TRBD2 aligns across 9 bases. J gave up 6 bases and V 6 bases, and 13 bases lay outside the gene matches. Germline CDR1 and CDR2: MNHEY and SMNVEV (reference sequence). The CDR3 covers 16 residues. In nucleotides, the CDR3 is TGTGCCAGCAGGGGGTCTGCGCTAGCGGGAAGGGATACGCAGTATTTT. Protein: CASRGSALAGRDTQYF.

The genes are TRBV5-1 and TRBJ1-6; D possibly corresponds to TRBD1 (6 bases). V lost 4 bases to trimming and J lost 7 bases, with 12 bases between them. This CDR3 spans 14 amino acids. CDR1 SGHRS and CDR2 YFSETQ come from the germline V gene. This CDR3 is CASSQGPSNSPLHF. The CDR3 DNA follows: TGCGCCAGCAGCCAGGGGCCTTCAAATTCACCCCTCCACTTT.